The entry that follows covers one T cell receptor (beta chain) sequence. Its target antigen remains unknown. No base quality information exists; no much larger clone differs at one position. The immunoSEQ Assay, a bias-controlled multiplex PCR, was used to amplify TCRbeta CDR3 regions from genomic DNA. In the source study's methods: The number of nucleated cells in each sample was estimated by amplification of reference gene primers within the assay. To quantify the absolute abundance of each unique TCRbeta CDR3 rearrangement, sequence reads were collapsed and filtered. For each sample, productive Simpson clonality was calculated as the square root of Simpson's diversity index across productive rearrangements. This is the immuneACCESS table as TCRdb keeps it, with only in-frame sequences that have V and J called. A part of the clones is gone; compared with another copy, unresolved V genes explain less than half, and the rest is unexplained. V, J and clone size were drawn from that table, and D and trimming were deduced from the DNA. The sample records 100,000 or so clones, roughly 90% of which are singletons. The top ten clonotypes cover roughly 0.97% of the sample.

The germline V gene (reference sequence) provides CDR1 LGHDT and CDR2 YNNKEL. Relative to germline, V is missing 1 base and J is missing 6 bases, with 6 bases of the junction outside any gene match. From the cysteine through the phenylalanine, the CDR3 covers 16 amino acids. Kept here is only the CDR3 DNA, which spans 48 bases and is read in frame from base 1. This entry is derived from a study of blood T cell repertoires in COVID-19 (dated by TCRdb to the early 2020s). Regarding the complete study: Samples covering the acute and convalescent phases of COVID-19 were provided by collaborators in the United States, Italy and Spain. A freely available public database, intended as a resource for researchers studying the immune response to SARS-CoV-2, is where the repertoires were released. Nearly every sample came with metadata listing a de-identified subject ID, COVID-19 status, age in years and sex. The prospective study material was composed of cDNA or gDNA derived from T cells, B-cell-depleted T cells, or PBMCs. Where available, HLA class I and class II types were obtained from metadata supplied by the sample provider rather than from assay-based typing. The samples were drawn from the first 160 participants of the ongoing ImmuneRACE study and from 950 to 1,500 subjects provided by 6 global collaborators. The dataset comprised deeply sampled blood TCRbeta repertoires from subjects exposed to, actively infected with, or recovered from COVID-19. What the authors observed across the whole study: The quantity of clinical and demographic metadata differed by source and by participant and was supplied without curation.

The collaborating institutions used their own protocols to collect whole blood in K2EDTA tubes. For TCRbeta analysis, collaborators shipped samples as frozen whole blood, isolated PBMCs, or DNA extracted from either of those sample types. Sequencing input: peripheral blood. This sequence originates from a man aged 55 to 70 with acute or convalescent COVID-19. Recombination connected TRBV3-1 (or the pseudogene TRBV3-2) to TRBJ1-6; 7 central nucleotides agree with TRBD1. The DNA sequence follows: TGTGCCAGCAGCCAAGGTACAGGGGCGGGTAATTCACCCCTCCACTTT. It encodes CASSQGTGAGNSPLHF.